Listed below are T cell receptor beta chains from one sample, sequenced in a study of T cells after yellow fever vaccination. TCRdb re-analysed the 5' RACE reads in MiXCR, keeping a single row per CDR3 protein. The sample includes 250,000 or so distinct CDR3 sequences, less than 7.5% of them seen just once. The sample in question was CD4+ T cells sorted from PBMCs, obtained on the day of the yellow fever booster vaccination. These receptors were obtained from a man under 40 who received the YFV17D yellow fever vaccine. Both conserved end residues are part of each CDR3. The order of the fields is CDR3 DNA, CDR3 protein, D gene, J gene, clone size, CDR3 length, V gene. A D gene is named only where the DNA matches it firmly. Clone size is given for some rows only: seen once, a few or many times, or a class if the clone is expanded.

TGTGCCAGCAGCTCGGGGTATACGCAGTATTTT CASSSGYTQYF . TRBJ2-3 . 11 TRBV5-6
TGTGCCAGCAGCTGGGACGGACCGAGAGGGGAGCAGTACTTC CASSWDGPRGEQYF . TRBJ2-7 many 14 TRBV7-2
TGTGCCAGCAGCCAGGGGACTAGCATCTGGGATGAGCAGTTCTTC CASSQGTSIWDEQFF TRBD2 TRBJ2-1 . 15 TRBV7-6
TGTGCCAGCAGACTTAACAGGGGGATGAACACTGAAGCTTTCTTT CASRLNRGMNTEAFF TRBD1 TRBJ1-1 many 15 TRBV27
TGTGCCAGCAGCTTGGAACGGGGTAGCGGGAGAATTGATACGCAGTATTTT CASSLERGSGRIDTQYF TRBD2 TRBJ2-3 few 17 TRBV5-4
TGTGCCAGCAGGCCGGGACAGGGATACAATGAGCAGTTCTTC CASRPGQGYNEQFF TRBD1 TRBJ2-1 many 14 TRBV12-3/TRBV12-4
TGCAGTGCTAGAGTGGCAGGGGATGGTGGCTACACCTTC CSARVAGDGGYTF . TRBJ1-2 few 13 TRBV20-1
TGTGCCAGCAGCCAGGAAAAGGGACTGGCACGAGAGCAGTTCTTC CASSQEKGLAREQFF . TRBJ2-1 many 15 TRBV4-2
TGTGCCAGCAGCTTAGGGAGCCCTCACAGGCCTTCTAGCACAGATACGCAGTATTTT CASSLGSPHRPSSTDTQYF . TRBJ2-3 . 19 TRBV7-6
TGTGCCAGCAGCACCATTACCTACAATGAGCAGTTCTTC CASSTITYNEQFF . TRBJ2-1 many 13 TRBV12-3/TRBV12-4
TGTGCCAGCAACATTATAGCGACCAACACTGAAGCTTTCTTT CASNIIATNTEAFF . TRBJ1-1 . 14 TRBV5-4
TGCGCCAGCAGCTTGGAAGGGGGAAACAATCAGCCCCAGCATTTT CASSLEGGNNQPQHF . TRBJ1-5 . 15 TRBV5-1
TGTGCCAGCAGTTCTCTGGTCTATCGGGAGACCCAGTACTTC CASSSLVYRETQYF . TRBJ2-5 many 14 TRBV27
TGCAGCGTTGCTCTGACAGCGGGTAATGAAAAACTGTTTTTT CSVALTAGNEKLFF . TRBJ1-4 few 14 TRBV29-1
TGCAGTGCCGCCCTAGCGGGAGTTCTAGATACGCAGTATTTT CSAALAGVLDTQYF TRBD2 TRBJ2-3 . 14 TRBV20-1
TGCAGTGCTGGGCTAAGCGGGAGGGCCCGGGATGAGCAGTTCTTC CSAGLSGRARDEQFF TRBD2 TRBJ2-1 few 15 TRBV20-1
TGTGCCAGCAGTGACAGGGGTTACGCAGATACGCAGTATTTT CASSDRGYADTQYF . TRBJ2-3 many 14 TRBV6-4
TGTGCTAGTGGTTTGGCCTCGAAGACAGACAATAGCAATCAGCCCCAGCATTTT CASGLASKTDNSNQPQHF . TRBJ1-5 . 18 TRBV12-5
TGCAGTGCACCTCAGGGCCTTAGCAATCAGCCCCAGCATTTT CSAPQGLSNQPQHF . TRBJ1-5 few 14 TRBV20-1
TGTGCCAGCAGCTCCGGACTAGCTGGCGAGCAGTACTTC CASSSGLAGEQYF TRBD2 TRBJ2-7 many 13 TRBV11-2
TGTGCCAGCAGCCAAGGGCCGGCTGGGGGCACAGGGGCCTCCTACGAGCAGTACTTC CASSQGPAGGTGASYEQYF TRBD1 TRBJ2-7 . 19 TRBV4-2
TGTGCCAGCTCACCCCCGAACAGGGGGGGAGAGCAGTACTTC CASSPPNRGGEQYF . TRBJ2-7 few 14 TRBV18
TGTGCCAGCAGTCTCTCGGGAACGGGACAGGGGGCTGGAGAGCAGTACTTC CASSLSGTGQGAGEQYF TRBD1 TRBJ2-7 . 17 TRBV6-5
TGCGCCAGCAGCCTCCGATACAATGAGCAGTTCTTC CASSLRYNEQFF . TRBJ2-1 many 12 TRBV28
TGTGCCAGCAGCAAACTAGCGGGAGTAACCGGCGAGCAGTTCTTC CASSKLAGVTGEQFF TRBD2 TRBJ2-1 many 15 TRBV13
TGTGCCAGCTCACCAATTACAGGGTCTGAAGCTTTCTTT CASSPITGSEAFF . TRBJ1-1 few 13 TRBV18
TGCGCCAGCAGCAACACCGGGACAGTTCCAGATACGCAGTATTTT CASSNTGTVPDTQYF TRBD1 TRBJ2-3 many 15 TRBV5-1
TGTGCCAGTAGTCCCGTGGACCGTAGCAATCAGCCCCAGCATTTT CASSPVDRSNQPQHF . TRBJ1-5 few 15 TRBV19
TGTGCCAGCAGTGTTCGAACCGGGACAGGGTTGGGGGAGCAGTACTTC CASSVRTGTGLGEQYF TRBD1 TRBJ2-7 . 16 TRBV6-1
TGTGCCAGCAGCTTGGTTGGCGGTTCCGTCTACAATGAGCAGTTCTTC CASSLVGGSVYNEQFF . TRBJ2-1 few 16 TRBV5-4
TGTGCCGTCGGGTCTTCGCGCCAAGAGACCCAGTACTTC CAVGSSRQETQYF . TRBJ2-5 . 13 TRBV6-1
TGTGCCATCAAAGGGGAGCGGCCGGAGCTCTCCTACGAGCAGTACTTC CAIKGERPELSYEQYF . TRBJ2-7 . 16 TRBV10-3
TGCAGTGCTATCACTAGAGCCTCCTACAATGAGCAGTTCTTC CSAITRASYNEQFF . TRBJ2-1 . 14 TRBV20-1
TGTGCCAGCAGTTACTCTTACTACGAGCAGTACTTC CASSYSYYEQYF . TRBJ2-7 many 12 TRBV6-6
TGTGCCAGCAGCGTAGAGGTTGGGGCCAACGTCCTGACTTTC CASSVEVGANVLTF . TRBJ2-6 few 14 TRBV9
TGTGCCAGCAGTTCGGGCGGCATCTACGAGCAGTACTTC CASSSGGIYEQYF . TRBJ2-7 many 13 TRBV12-3/TRBV12-4
TGTGCCAGCTCCCAAACGACAGGGAAGGAGACCCAGTACTTC CASSQTTGKETQYF TRBD1 TRBJ2-5 few 14 TRBV18
TGTGCCAGCAGCCCGGGCAGGGCGAGCACTGAAGCTTTCTTT CASSPGRASTEAFF . TRBJ1-1 . 14 TRBV7-9
TGTGCCAGCAGCCGCCGGGACTCCCCTGACGATGAGCAGTTCTTC CASSRRDSPDDEQFF . TRBJ2-1 . 15 TRBV7-8
TGTGCCAGCAGCCCCCGGGGTTGGAATCAGCCCCAGCATTTT CASSPRGWNQPQHF . TRBJ1-5 . 14 TRBV14
TGCGCCAGCAGTTTAACTCTGAGTACCGGGGAGCTGTTTTTT CASSLTLSTGELFF . TRBJ2-2 many 14 TRBV10-1
TGCAGTGCTCAGTTTTACGATACGCAGTATTTT CSAQFYDTQYF . TRBJ2-3 . 11 TRBV20-1
TGTGCCAGCAGCGTAAGACCGGGACAGGGGGCGGAGGAGCAGTACTTC CASSVRPGQGAEEQYF TRBD1 TRBJ2-7 few 16 TRBV11-2
TGTGCCAGCAGTTTACCTACTAGCGGGGACGTAGGGGAGCTGTTTTTT CASSLPTSGDVGELFF TRBD2 TRBJ2-2 few 16 TRBV12-3/TRBV12-4
TGTGCCAGCAGTGATAGCGGGAGTAGTGAGGAGACCCAGTACTTC CASSDSGSSEETQYF TRBD2 TRBJ2-5 few 15 TRBV6-1
TGCAGTGCTAGGAAGACAGGCCCAGAGACCCAGTACTTC CSARKTGPETQYF . TRBJ2-5 many 13 TRBV20-1
TGTGCCAGCACCCTAGGGGGAAGGGAGACCCAGTACTTC CASTLGGRETQYF . TRBJ2-5 many 13 TRBV5-5